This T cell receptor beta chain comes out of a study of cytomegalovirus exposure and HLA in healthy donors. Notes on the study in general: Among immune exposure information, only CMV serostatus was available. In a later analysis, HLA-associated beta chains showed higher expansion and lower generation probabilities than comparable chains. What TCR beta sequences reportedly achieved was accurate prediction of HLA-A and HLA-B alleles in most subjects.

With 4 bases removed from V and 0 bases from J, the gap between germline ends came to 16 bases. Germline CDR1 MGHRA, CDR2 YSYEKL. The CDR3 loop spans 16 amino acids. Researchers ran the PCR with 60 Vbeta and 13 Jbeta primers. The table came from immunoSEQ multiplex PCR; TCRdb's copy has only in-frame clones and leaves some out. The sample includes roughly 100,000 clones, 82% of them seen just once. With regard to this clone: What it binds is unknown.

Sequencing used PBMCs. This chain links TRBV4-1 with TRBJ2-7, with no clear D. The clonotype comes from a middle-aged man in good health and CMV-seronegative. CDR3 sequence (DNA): TGCGCCAGCAGCCCGCTCTCCCGTCAGGCCTCCTACGAGCAGTACTTC. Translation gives CASSPLSRQASYEQYF.